The clone carrying this T cell receptor (beta chain) was detected ten times or more. Its antigen remains unidentified. These data come from a study of regulatory T cells in long-lasting Graves disease. Library construction for TCR beta used iRepertoire HTBI primers and Arm-PCR of CDR3 regions. TCRdb passed the multiplex PCR reads through MiXCR, listing each CDR3 protein once. Seen here are approximately 400,000 distinct CDR3 sequences, approximately 15% observed once, and the top ten hold roughly 8%. Time point of the sample: newly diagnosed GD, antithyroid drugs for less than 3 months. Making the TCR library involved RNA that had been extracted from PBMCs. Findings and limits, study-wide: Persistent Graves' patients showed less TCR diversity than newly diagnosed ones. Analyses excluded thyroid tissue, covering peripheral blood alone.

Trimming took 7 bases from V and 3 from J; bases not matched to a gene: 15. Germline-derived CDR1 and CDR2 are MDHEN and SYDVKM. The CDR3 consists of 18 residues. These data also formed part of another study, on T cells in Graves' hyperthyroidism and ophthalmopathy. That work adds: Graves' hyperthyroidism without ophthalmopathy progression within 18 months was termed stable.

The chain joins TRBV28 to TRBJ2-3, with 11 bases fitting TRBD1. The source material was peripheral blood mononuclear cells (PBMCs), sampled at new diagnosis, from a patient treated with antithyroid drugs. The origin of this receptor is a woman in her thirties or forties with Graves disease. The CDR3 nucleotides read TGTGCCAGCACCCCTCGGGATGGGGACAGGGGGATGACAGATACGCAGTATTTT. Amino acids: CASTPRDGDRGMTDTQYF.